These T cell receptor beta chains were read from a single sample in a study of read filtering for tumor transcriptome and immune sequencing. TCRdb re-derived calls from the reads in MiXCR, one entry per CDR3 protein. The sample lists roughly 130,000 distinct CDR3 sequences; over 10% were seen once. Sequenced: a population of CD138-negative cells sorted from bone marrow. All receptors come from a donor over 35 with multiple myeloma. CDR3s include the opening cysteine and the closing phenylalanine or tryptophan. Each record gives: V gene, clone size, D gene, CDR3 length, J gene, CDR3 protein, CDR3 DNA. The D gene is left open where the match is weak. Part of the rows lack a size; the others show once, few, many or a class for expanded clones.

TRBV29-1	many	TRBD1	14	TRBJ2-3	CSVLRDSGTDTQYF	TGCAGCGTTCTACGGGACAGCGGCACAGATACGCAGTATTTT
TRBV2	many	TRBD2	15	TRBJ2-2	CASSPGTSDTGELFF	TGTGCCAGCAGCCCCGGGACTAGCGACACCGGGGAGCTGTTTTTT
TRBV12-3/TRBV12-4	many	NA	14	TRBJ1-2	CASSFGRSNYGYTF	TGTGCCAGCAGTTTTGGGCGGTCTAACTATGGCTACACCTTC
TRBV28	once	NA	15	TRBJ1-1	CASSSYGGFGTEAFF	TGTGCCAGCAGTTCCTACGGGGGTTTTGGCACTGAAGCTTTCTTT
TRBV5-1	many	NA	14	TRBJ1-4	CASSPTEVGEKLFF	TGCGCCAGCAGTCCTACTGAGGTGGGGGAAAAACTGTTTTTT
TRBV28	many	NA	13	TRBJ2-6	CASSVAGANVLTF	TGTGCCAGCAGTGTGGCCGGGGCCAACGTCCTGACTTTC
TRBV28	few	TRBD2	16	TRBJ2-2	CASSFPGGLNTGELFF	TGTGCCAGCAGTTTCCCGGGAGGACTGAACACCGGGGAGCTGTTTTTT
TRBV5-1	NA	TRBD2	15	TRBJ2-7	CASSLTSGSSYEQYF	TGCGCCAGCAGCTTGACTAGCGGGAGCTCCTACGAGCAGTACTTC
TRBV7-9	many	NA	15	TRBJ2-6	CASSFDGSGANVLTF	TGTGCCAGCAGCTTCGACGGCTCTGGGGCCAACGTCCTGACTTTC
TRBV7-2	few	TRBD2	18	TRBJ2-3	CASSTRTSGRTPRDTQYF	TGTGCCAGCAGCACCCGCACTAGCGGGAGGACTCCCCGGGATACGCAGTATTTT
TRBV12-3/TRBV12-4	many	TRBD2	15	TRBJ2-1	CASSSGTSGRNEQFF	TGTGCCAGCAGTTCAGGGACTAGTGGGAGGAATGAGCAGTTCTTC
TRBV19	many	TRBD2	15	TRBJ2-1	CASSLTSGTYNEQFF	TGTGCCAGTAGTTTGACTAGCGGCACCTACAATGAGCAGTTCTTC
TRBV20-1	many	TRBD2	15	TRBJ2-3	CSARTSGGHTDTQYF	TGCAGTGCTAGAACTAGCGGGGGCCACACGGATACGCAGTATTTT
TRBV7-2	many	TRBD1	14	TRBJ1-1	CASSLSGGHTEAFF	TGTGCCAGCAGCTTATCAGGGGGACACACTGAAGCTTTCTTT
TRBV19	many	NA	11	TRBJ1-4	CASSIEGKLFF	TGTGCCAGTAGTATAGAAGGAAAACTGTTTTTT
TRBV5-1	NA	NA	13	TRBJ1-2	CASSESSNYGYTF	TGCGCCAGCAGCGAGAGCTCTAACTATGGCTACACCTTC
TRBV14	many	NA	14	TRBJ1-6	CASSPAGIQLPLHF	TGTGCCAGCAGCCCGGCCGGGATACAGCTCCCCCTCCACTTT
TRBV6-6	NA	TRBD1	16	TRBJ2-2	CASSEVGRGTHGELFF	TGTGCCAGCAGTGAAGTAGGCAGGGGGACACACGGGGAGCTGTTTTTT
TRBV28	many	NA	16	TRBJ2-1	CASSPAGGSSYNEQFF	TGTGCCAGCAGTCCCGCCGGAGGGAGCTCCTACAATGAGCAGTTCTTC
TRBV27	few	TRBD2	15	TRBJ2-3	CATRPGLAGTDTQYF	TGTGCCACCAGGCCGGGACTAGCGGGAACAGATACGCAGTATTTT
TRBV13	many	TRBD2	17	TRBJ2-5	CASSDGTSGTYKETQYF	TGTGCCAGCAGCGACGGGACTAGCGGGACGTATAAAGAGACCCAGTACTTC
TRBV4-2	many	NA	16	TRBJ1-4	CASSQRRQAANEKLFF	TGTGCCAGCAGCCAGAGGCGACAGGCCGCTAATGAAAAACTGTTTTTT
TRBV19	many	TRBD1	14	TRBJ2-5	CASSSQGSVETQYF	TGTGCCAGTAGTTCACAGGGGTCGGTTGAGACCCAGTACTTC
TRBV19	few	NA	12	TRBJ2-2	CASSIRPGELFF	TGTGCCAGTAGTATTCGTCCCGGGGAGCTGTTTTTT
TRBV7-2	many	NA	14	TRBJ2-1	CASSLYWESNEQFF	TGTGCCAGCAGCTTATACTGGGAGTCCAATGAGCAGTTCTTC
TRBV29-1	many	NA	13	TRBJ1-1	CSVNPAWNTEAFF	TGCAGCGTGAACCCCGCATGGAACACTGAAGCTTTCTTT
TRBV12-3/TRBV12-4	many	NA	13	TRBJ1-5	CASSLDYYQPQHF	TGTGCCAGCAGTTTAGATTACTATCAGCCCCAGCATTTT
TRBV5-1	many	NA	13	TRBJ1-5	CASSVDSHQPQHF	TGCGCCAGCAGTGTTGACAGCCATCAGCCCCAGCATTTT
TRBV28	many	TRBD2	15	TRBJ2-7	CATNPTSGVSYEQYF	TGTGCCACAAATCCGACTAGCGGGGTCTCCTACGAGCAGTACTTC
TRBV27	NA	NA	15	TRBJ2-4	CASSSPPLAKNIQYF	TGTGCCAGCAGTTCGCCCCCTCTAGCCAAAAACATTCAGTACTTC
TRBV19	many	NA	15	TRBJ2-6	CASSIGISGANVLTF	TGTGCCAGTAGTATAGGTATCTCTGGGGCCAACGTCCTGACTTTC
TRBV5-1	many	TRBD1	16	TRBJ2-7	CASSLAGQGQLYEQYF	TGCGCCAGCAGCTTGGCGGGACAGGGCCAACTATACGAGCAGTACTTC
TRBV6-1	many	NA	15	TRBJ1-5	CASRGGLVYNQPQHF	TGTGCCAGCAGAGGGGGATTAGTCTACAATCAGCCCCAGCATTTT
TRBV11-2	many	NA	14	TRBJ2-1	CASSVPGSGGGQFF	TGTGCCAGCAGCGTCCCCGGCAGTGGGGGAGGGCAGTTCTTC
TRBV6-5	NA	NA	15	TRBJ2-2	CASRRGLENTGELSF	TGTGCCAGCAGGCGGGGACTCGAGAACACCGGGGAGCTGTCTTTT
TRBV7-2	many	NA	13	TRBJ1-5	CASSLVSNQPQHF	TGTGCCAGCAGCTTAGTTAGCAATCAGCCCCAGCATTTT
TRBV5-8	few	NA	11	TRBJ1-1	CASSLRGEAFF	TGTGCCAGCAGCTTGCGGGGTGAAGCTTTCTTT
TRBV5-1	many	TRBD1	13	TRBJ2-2	CASKTGAMRELFF	TGCGCCAGCAAAACAGGGGCTATGCGTGAGCTGTTTTTT
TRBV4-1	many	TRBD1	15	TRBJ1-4	CASSQYGTGSEKLFF	TGCGCCAGCAGCCAATACGGGACAGGGAGTGAAAAACTGTTTTTT
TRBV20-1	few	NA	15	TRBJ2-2	CSARGSGWHTGELFF	TGCAGTGCTAGAGGATCAGGATGGCACACCGGGGAGCTGTTTTTT
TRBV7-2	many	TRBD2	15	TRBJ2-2	CASSLVAGYTGELFF	TGTGCCAGCAGCTTAGTAGCGGGGTACACCGGGGAGCTGTTTTTT
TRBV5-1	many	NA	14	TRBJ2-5	CASSSVRTQETQYF	TGCGCCAGCAGCTCCGTCAGAACACAAGAGACCCAGTACTTC
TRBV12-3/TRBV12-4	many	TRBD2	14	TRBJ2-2	CASGWEGSTGELFF	TGTGCCAGCGGTTGGGAGGGATCCACCGGGGAGCTGTTTTTT
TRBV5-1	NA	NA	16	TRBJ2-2	CASSLESDLLTGELFF	TGCGCCAGCAGCTTGGAGAGCGACCTACTCACCGGGGAGCTGTTTTTT
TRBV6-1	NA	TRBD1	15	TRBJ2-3	CASHPQGDSTDTQYF	TGTGCCAGTCATCCTCAGGGGGATTCGACAGATACGCAGTATTTT
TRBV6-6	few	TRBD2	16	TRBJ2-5	CASSYGTSGPQETQYF	TGTGCCAGCAGCTATGGGACTAGCGGGCCTCAAGAGACCCAGTACTTC
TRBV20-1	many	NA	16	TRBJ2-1	CSARDSGYHGSNEQFF	TGCAGTGCTAGAGATTCAGGCTACCACGGTTCAAATGAGCAGTTCTTC
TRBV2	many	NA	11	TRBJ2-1	CASSYYNEQFF	TGTGCCAGCAGTTACTACAATGAGCAGTTCTTC
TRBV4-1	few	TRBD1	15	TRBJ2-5	CASSQESGRTGTQYF	TGCGCCAGCAGCCAAGAATCGGGACGGACAGGGACCCAGTACTTC